Listed below are T cell receptor beta chains from one sample, sequenced in a study of cytomegalovirus exposure and HLA in healthy donors. Profiling relied on immunoSEQ multiplex PCR, and the TCRdb table lists in-frame clones only, not all of them. The sample consists of some 150,000 clones, roughly 89% of them appearing once. Sequencing was done on a sample of PBMCs. These receptors all stem from a man aged 18 to 29 in good health and CMV-seropositive. CDR3s include the opening cysteine and the closing phenylalanine or tryptophan. The D gene is left open where the match is weak. Where a row states a size, it is once, few, many or the class of an expanded clone; other rows omit it.

j_call cdr3_length d_call v_call clone_size cdr3_aa cdr3_nt
TRBJ2-7 11 . TRBV4-2 . CASGQGYEQYF TGTGCCAGCGGGCAGGGATACGAGCAGTACTTC
TRBJ1-1 16 . TRBV4-1 . CASSQDPTVPNTEAFF TGCGCCAGCAGCCAAGACCCTACTGTGCCGAACACTGAAGCTTTCTTT
TRBJ1-2 15 TRBD1 TRBV5-1 . CASSSQTGGSYGYTF TGCGCCAGCAGCTCCCAGACAGGGGGCAGCTATGGCTACACCTTC
TRBJ2-2 15 . TRBV5-1 . CASSMDSSNTGELFF TGCGCCAGCAGCATGGACAGCTCGAACACCGGGGAGCTGTTTTTT
TRBJ2-7 17 TRBD2 TRBV28 . CASSSPTSGGPHYEQYF TGTGCCAGCAGTTCTCCGACTAGCGGGGGGCCCCACTACGAGCAGTACTTC
TRBJ2-5 13 . TRBV6-5 . CASTPTGQETQYF TGTGCCAGCACCCCAACAGGCCAGGAGACCCAGTACTTC
TRBJ2-5 15 TRBD2 TRBV5-1 few CASSYSLAGQETQYF TGCGCCAGCAGCTATTCCCTAGCGGGGCAAGAGACCCAGTACTTC
TRBJ2-3 16 . TRBV9 . CASSEGPGTSTDTQYF TGTGCCAGCAGCGAGGGGCCTGGAACTAGCACAGATACGCAGTATTTT
TRBJ1-2 12 . TRBV30 once CAWSPGQGGYTF TGTGCCTGGAGTCCGGGACAAGGTGGCTACACCTTC
TRBJ1-5 14 . TRBV6-5 . CASSPGQTNQPQHF TGTGCCAGCAGTCCTGGACAGACAAATCAGCCCCAGCATTTT
TRBJ2-7 16 TRBD2 TRBV7-2 few CASSHSAGGSSYEQYF TGTGCCAGCAGCCACTCGGCGGGCGGGAGCTCCTACGAGCAGTACTTC
TRBJ1-1 13 . TRBV4-1 many CASSRGQHTEAFF TGCGCCAGCAGCCGCGGACAGCACACTGAAGCTTTCTTT
TRBJ2-6 14 . TRBV6-1 . CASNRETGANVLTF TGTGCCAGCAACCGGGAGACTGGGGCCAACGTCCTGACTTTC
TRBJ1-1 11 . TRBV19 few CASSRGLEAFF TGTGCCAGTAGCCGAGGTCTTGAAGCTTTCTTT
TRBJ2-7 13 TRBD1 TRBV25-1 . CASSARDRGGQYF TGTGCCAGCAGTGCCCGGGACAGGGGCGGGCAGTACTTC
TRBJ2-1 13 TRBD2 TRBV28 . CASTSGGAGEQFF TGTGCCAGCACTAGCGGGGGGGCGGGTGAGCAGTTCTTC
TRBJ2-7 14 . TRBV28 few CASSLGQPSDEQYF TGTGCCAGCAGTTTAGGGCAACCATCCGACGAGCAGTACTTC
TRBJ1-2 13 . TRBV5-1 few CASSWTQGNGYTF TGCGCCAGCAGCTGGACCCAGGGTAATGGCTACACCTTC
TRBJ2-2 16 . TRBV9 . CASSVDRLTNTGELFF TGTGCCAGCAGCGTTGACAGACTCACTAACACCGGGGAGCTGTTTTTT
TRBJ2-7 15 TRBD1 TRBV6-1 . CASSEGLGQGIRQYF TGTGCCAGCAGTGAAGGGCTGGGACAGGGTATTCGGCAGTACTTC
TRBJ2-3 14 TRBD2 TRBV10-3 . CAISGGGRRDTQYF TGTGCCATCAGTGGGGGAGGGAGGAGAGATACGCAGTATTTT
TRBJ1-6 20 . TRBV7-8 . CASSLAQRQALSSYNSPLHF TGTGCCAGCAGCTTAGCGCAGCGACAGGCCCTGAGCTCCTATAATTCACCCCTCCACTTT
TRBJ2-1 17 TRBD2 TRBV5-1 . CASSWRGASGSYNEQFF TGCGCCAGCAGTTGGCGGGGGGCGTCCGGCTCCTACAATGAGCAGTTCTTC
TRBJ1-2 15 . TRBV19 . CASSKEAAISYGYTF TGTGCCAGTAGTAAAGAGGCGGCCATTAGCTATGGCTACACCTTC
TRBJ1-4 14 . TRBV5-1 . CASSLTVSNEKLFF TGCGCCAGCAGCCTGACAGTTTCGAATGAAAAACTGTTTTTT
TRBJ2-7 13 . TRBV19 . CASSISVSYEQYF TGTGCCAGTAGTATCTCCGTGAGCTACGAGCAGTACTTC
TRBJ1-4 14 . TRBV5-1 . CASSRNRDNEKLFF TGCGCCAGCAGTCGAAACCGGGATAATGAAAAACTGTTTTTT
TRBJ1-5 12 . TRBV18 few CASSLGSQPQHF TGTGCCAGCTCGCTCGGTAGCCAGCCCCAGCATTTT
TRBJ1-1 15 TRBD1 TRBV5-1 . CASSWAQGANTEAFF TGCGCCAGCAGCTGGGCACAGGGGGCGAACACTGAAGCTTTCTTT
TRBJ1-5 13 . TRBV6-6 . CASTPLTGQPQHF TGTGCCAGCACTCCTTTAACGGGGCAGCCCCAGCATTTT
TRBJ2-7 13 TRBD1 TRBV29-1 . CSVGQGGPYEQYF TGCAGCGTTGGACAGGGGGGTCCCTACGAGCAGTACTTC
TRBJ2-5 13 TRBD1 TRBV5-1 . CASSPGQGAHQYF TGCGCCAGCAGCCCCGGACAGGGGGCGCACCAGTACTTC
TRBJ1-1 13 . TRBV19 . CASSIQGNTEAFF TGTGCCAGTAGTATCCAGGGAAACACTGAAGCTTTCTTT
TRBJ1-1 12 . TRBV6-6 . CASSPPRTEAFF TGTGCCAGCAGTCCCCCGAGAACTGAAGCTTTCTTT
TRBJ2-5 15 . TRBV19 . CASSTSGTAQETQYF TGTGCCAGTAGTACCTCCGGGACTGCCCAAGAGACCCAGTACTTC
TRBJ1-1 11 TRBD1 TRBV20-1 . CSDSDRGKAFF TGCAGTGACTCGGACAGGGGGAAAGCTTTCTTT
TRBJ2-5 15 TRBD1 TRBV2 . CASKGTGAFQETQYF TGTGCCAGCAAAGGGACAGGGGCCTTCCAAGAGACCCAGTACTTC
TRBJ2-3 11 . TRBV7-9 . CASSFSDTQYF TGTGCCAGCAGCTTCTCCGATACGCAGTATTTT
TRBJ1-2 17 TRBD1 TRBV2 . CASRGPGTGSIGYGYTF TGTGCCAGCAGGGGACCCGGGACAGGGAGTATCGGCTATGGCTACACCTTC
TRBJ2-7 19 . TRBV12-5 . CASGFPCDYLTGTTYEQYF TGTGCTAGTGGTTTTCCCTGTGACTACCTGACCGGGACAACCTACGAGCAGTACTTC
TRBJ2-7 15 TRBD1 TRBV6-1 once CASSEGTGGHYEQYF TGTGCCAGCAGTGAAGGTACAGGGGGACACTACGAGCAGTACTTC
TRBJ2-7 17 . TRBV4-1 . CASSQDLDRPLSYEQYF TGCGCCAGCAGCCAAGATCTTGACAGGCCGCTCTCCTACGAGCAGTACTTC
TRBJ2-1 14 TRBD1 TRBV7-8 few CASSSRTGLREQFF TGTGCCAGCAGCTCCCGGACAGGGCTGAGGGAGCAGTTCTTC
TRBJ2-7 13 . TRBV7-4 . CASSPDTSYEQYF TGTGCCAGCAGCCCGGACACCTCCTACGAGCAGTACTTC
TRBJ1-6 16 . TRBV18 . CASSTNPGTNNSPLHF TGTGCCAGCTCAACCAACCCAGGAACAAATAATTCACCCCTCCACTTT
TRBJ1-2 13 TRBD1 TRBV29-1 . CSVDQGAREGYTF TGCAGCGTTGATCAGGGGGCGCGGGAAGGCTACACCTTC
TRBJ2-7 12 TRBD1 TRBV6-5 . CASSLDRSRQYF TGTGCCAGCAGCCTGGACAGGAGCAGGCAGTACTTC
TRBJ2-3 15 . TRBV4-2 . CASSQETSTGDTQYF TGTGCCAGCAGCCAAGAAACTAGCACTGGAGATACGCAGTATTTT
TRBJ1-5 13 . TRBV19 . CASLKGGNQPQHF TGTGCCTCGTTAAAAGGAGGCAATCAGCCCCAGCATTTT
TRBJ1-1 15 . TRBV14 few CASSQVRGGVTEAFF TGTGCCAGCAGCCAGGTTCGAGGAGGGGTCACTGAAGCTTTCTTT
TRBJ2-7 14 . TRBV6-5 . CASTATRPSYEQYF TGTGCCAGTACCGCGACACGGCCCTCCTACGAGCAGTACTTC
TRBJ2-1 14 TRBD2 TRBV19 . CASSIGRGLEEQFF TGTGCCAGTAGTATCGGGAGGGGCCTCGAAGAGCAGTTCTTC
TRBJ2-1 15 TRBD2 TRBV6-1 few CASSSTSGGADEQFF TGTGCCAGCAGTTCGACTAGCGGGGGGGCCGATGAGCAGTTCTTC
TRBJ1-5 16 . TRBV4-2 . CASSRQPSQGIQPQHF TGTGCCAGCAGCCGCCAACCCAGCCAGGGTATTCAGCCCCAGCATTTT
TRBJ2-7 16 TRBD2 TRBV18 . CASSPELAGPSYEQYF TGTGCCAGCTCACCAGAGCTAGCGGGACCATCCTACGAGCAGTACTTC